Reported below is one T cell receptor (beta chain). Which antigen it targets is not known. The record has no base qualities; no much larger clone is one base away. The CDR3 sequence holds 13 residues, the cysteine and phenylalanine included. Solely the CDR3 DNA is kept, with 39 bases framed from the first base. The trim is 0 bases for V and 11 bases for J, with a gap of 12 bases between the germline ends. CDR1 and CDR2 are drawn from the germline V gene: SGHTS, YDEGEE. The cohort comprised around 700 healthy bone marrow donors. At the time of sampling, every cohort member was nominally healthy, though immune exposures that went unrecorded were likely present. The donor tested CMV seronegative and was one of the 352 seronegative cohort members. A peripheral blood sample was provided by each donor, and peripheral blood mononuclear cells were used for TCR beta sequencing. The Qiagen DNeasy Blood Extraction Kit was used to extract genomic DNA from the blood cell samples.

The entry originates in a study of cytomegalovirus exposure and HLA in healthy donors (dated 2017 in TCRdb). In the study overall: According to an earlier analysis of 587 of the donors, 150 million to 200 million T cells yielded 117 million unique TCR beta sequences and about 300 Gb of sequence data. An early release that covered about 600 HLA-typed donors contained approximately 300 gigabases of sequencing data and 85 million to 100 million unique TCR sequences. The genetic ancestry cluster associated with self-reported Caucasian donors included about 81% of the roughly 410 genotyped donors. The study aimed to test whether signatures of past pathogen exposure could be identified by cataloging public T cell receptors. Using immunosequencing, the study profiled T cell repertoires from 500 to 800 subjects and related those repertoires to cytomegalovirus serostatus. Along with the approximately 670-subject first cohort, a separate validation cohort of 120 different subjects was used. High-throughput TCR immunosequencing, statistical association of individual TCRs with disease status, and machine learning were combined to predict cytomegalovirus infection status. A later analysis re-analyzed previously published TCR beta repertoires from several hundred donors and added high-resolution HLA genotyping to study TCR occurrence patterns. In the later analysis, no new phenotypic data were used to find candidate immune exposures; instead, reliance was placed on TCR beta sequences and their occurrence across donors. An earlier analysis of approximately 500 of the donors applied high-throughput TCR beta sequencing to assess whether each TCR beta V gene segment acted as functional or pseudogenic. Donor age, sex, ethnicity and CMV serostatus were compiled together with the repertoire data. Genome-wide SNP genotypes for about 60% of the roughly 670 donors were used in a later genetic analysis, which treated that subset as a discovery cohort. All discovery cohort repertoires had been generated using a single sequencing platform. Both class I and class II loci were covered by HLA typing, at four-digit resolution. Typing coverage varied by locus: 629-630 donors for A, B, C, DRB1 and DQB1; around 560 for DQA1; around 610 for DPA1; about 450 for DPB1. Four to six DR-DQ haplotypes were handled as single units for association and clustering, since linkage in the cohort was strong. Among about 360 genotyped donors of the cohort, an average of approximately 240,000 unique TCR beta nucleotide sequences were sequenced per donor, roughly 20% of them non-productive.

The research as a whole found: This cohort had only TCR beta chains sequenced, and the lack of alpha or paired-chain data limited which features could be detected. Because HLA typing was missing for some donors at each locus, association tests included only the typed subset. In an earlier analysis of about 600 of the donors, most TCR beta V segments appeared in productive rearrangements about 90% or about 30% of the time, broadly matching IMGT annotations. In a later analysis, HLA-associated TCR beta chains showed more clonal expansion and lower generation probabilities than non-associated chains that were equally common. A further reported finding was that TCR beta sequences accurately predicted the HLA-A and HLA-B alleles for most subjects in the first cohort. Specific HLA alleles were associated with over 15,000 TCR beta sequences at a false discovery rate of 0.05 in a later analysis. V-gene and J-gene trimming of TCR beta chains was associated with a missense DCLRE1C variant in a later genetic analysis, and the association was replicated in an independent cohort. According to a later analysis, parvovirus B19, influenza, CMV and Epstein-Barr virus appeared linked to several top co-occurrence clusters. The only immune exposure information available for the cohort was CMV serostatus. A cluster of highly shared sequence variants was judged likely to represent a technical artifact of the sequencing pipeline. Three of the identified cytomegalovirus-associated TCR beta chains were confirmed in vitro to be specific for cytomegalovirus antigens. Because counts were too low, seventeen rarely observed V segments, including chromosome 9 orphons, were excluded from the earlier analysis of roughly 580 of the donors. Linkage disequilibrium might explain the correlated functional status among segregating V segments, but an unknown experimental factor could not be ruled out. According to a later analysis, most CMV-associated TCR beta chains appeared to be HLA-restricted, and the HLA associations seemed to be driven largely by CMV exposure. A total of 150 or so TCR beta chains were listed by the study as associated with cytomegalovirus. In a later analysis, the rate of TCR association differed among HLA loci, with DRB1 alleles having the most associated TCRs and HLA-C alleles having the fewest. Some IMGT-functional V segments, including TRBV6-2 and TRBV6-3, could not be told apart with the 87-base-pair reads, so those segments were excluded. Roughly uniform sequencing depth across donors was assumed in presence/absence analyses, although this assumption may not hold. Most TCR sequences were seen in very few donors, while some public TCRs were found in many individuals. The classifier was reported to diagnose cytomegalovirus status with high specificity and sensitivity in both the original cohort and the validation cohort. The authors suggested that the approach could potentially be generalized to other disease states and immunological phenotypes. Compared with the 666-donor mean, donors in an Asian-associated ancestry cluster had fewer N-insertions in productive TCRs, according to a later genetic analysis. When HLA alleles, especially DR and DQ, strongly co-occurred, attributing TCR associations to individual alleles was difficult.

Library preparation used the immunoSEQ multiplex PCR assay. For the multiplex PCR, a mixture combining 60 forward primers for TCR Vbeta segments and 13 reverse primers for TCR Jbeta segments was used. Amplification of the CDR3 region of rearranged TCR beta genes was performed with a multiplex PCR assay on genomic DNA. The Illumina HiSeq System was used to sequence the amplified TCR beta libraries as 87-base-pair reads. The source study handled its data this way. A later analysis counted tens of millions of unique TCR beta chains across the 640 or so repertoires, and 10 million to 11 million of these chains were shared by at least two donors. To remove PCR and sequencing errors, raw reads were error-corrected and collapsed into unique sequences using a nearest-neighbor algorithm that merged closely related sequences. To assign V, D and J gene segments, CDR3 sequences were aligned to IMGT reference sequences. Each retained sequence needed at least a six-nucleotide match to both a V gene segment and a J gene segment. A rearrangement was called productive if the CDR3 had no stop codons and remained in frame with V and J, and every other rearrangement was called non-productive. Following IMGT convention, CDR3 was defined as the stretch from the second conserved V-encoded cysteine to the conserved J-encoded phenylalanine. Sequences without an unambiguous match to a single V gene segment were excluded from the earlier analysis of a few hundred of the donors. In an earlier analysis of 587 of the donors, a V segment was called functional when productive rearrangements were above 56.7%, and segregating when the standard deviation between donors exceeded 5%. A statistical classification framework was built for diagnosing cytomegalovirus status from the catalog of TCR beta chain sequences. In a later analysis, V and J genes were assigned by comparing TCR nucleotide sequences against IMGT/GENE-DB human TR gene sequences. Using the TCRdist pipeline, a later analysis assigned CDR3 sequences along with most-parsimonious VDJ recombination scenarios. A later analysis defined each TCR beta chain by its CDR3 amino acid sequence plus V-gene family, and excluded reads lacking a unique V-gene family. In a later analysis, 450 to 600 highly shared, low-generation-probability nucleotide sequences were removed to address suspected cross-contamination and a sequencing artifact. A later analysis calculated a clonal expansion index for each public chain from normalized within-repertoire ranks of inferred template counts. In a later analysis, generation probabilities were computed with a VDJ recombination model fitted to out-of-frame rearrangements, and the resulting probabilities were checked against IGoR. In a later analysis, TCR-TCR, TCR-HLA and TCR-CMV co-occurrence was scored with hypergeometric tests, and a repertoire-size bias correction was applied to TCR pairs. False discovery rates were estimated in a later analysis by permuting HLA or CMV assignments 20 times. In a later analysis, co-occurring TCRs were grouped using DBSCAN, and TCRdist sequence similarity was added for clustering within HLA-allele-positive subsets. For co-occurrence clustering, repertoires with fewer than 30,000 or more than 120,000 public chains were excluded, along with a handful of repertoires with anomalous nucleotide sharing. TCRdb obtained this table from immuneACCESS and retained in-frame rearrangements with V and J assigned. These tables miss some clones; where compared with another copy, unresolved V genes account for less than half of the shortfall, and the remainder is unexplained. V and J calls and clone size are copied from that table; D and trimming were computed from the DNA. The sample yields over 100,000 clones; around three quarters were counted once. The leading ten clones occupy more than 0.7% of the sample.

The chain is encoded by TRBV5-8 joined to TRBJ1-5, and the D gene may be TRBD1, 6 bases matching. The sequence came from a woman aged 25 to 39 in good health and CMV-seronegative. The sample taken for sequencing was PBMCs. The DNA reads TGTGCCAGCAGCTTGGCAGGGGTGGGGTCCCAGCATTTT. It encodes CASSLAGVGSQHF.